This entry describes one T cell receptor beta chain. The antigen remains unidentified. The data were taken from a study of cytomegalovirus exposure and HLA in healthy donors. Study findings and constraints: The listing of roughly 160 TCR beta chains classed them as cytomegalovirus-associated.

TCRdb's copy holds only in-frame clones and misses some; the assay was immunoSEQ multiplex PCR. The sample has tens of thousands of clones; approximately 94% are singletons. This clonotype was sampled from a man younger than 35 in good health and CMV-seropositive. The specimen sequenced was PBMCs.

The CDR3, as DNA: TGTGCCAGCAGTTTAACAGTAGATCCTAGCACAGATACGCAGTATTTT. Translating it yields CASSLTVDPSTDTQYF. The V and J genes are TRBV27 and TRBJ2-3; no definite D call. The CDR3 spans 16 residues. Per germline, CDR1 MNHEY and CDR2 SMNVEV (reference sequence). V shed 2 bases and J shed 0 bases, with 12 bases lying between them.